The rows below give T cell receptor beta chains drawn from one sample of a study of blood T cell repertoires in COVID-19. The assay was immunoSEQ multiplex PCR, and TCRdb's table has in-frame clones only and misses some. The data contain around 140,000 clones, approximately 88% of them singletons. The sequenced sample consisted of peripheral blood. These receptors were obtained from a woman aged 45-65 years with acute or convalescent COVID-19. CDR3s include the opening cysteine and the closing phenylalanine or tryptophan. The D gene is left open where the match is weak. Where a row states a size, it is once, few, many or the class of an expanded clone; other rows omit it.

d_call | j_call | cdr3_length | v_call | clone_size | cdr3_aa | cdr3_nt
. | TRBJ1-6 | 15 | TRBV3-1/TRBV3-2 | . | CASSQDLSPNSPLHF | TGTGCCAGCAGCCAAGATCTTAGCCCAAATTCACCCCTCCACTTT
. | TRBJ1-5 | 14 | TRBV4-1 | . | CASSQKREGQPQHF | TGCGCCAGCAGCCAAAAAAGGGAGGGGCAGCCCCAGCATTTT
. | TRBJ1-5 | 16 | TRBV6-1 | . | CASSEVWTVSNQPQHF | TGTGCCAGCAGTGAAGTATGGACAGTTAGCAATCAGCCCCAGCATTTT
. | TRBJ1-1 | 12 | TRBV5-6 | . | CASSFERTEAFF | TGTGCCAGCAGCTTCGAGAGGACTGAAGCTTTCTTT
. | TRBJ1-5 | 17 | TRBV19 | . | CASSNLGGPGNNQPQHF | TGTGCCAGTAGTAACCTGGGGGGGCCAGGAAACAATCAGCCCCAGCATTTT
. | TRBJ1-2 | 12 | TRBV19 | . | CASTSQVYGYTF | TGTGCCAGTACATCGCAGGTCTATGGCTACACCTTC
. | TRBJ2-1 | 14 | TRBV19 | . | CASSVLGAHNEQFF | TGTGCCAGTAGCGTTCTGGGGGCCCACAATGAGCAGTTCTTC
. | TRBJ2-7 | 13 | TRBV15 | . | CATFGVGSREQYF | TGTGCCACCTTCGGGGTAGGAAGTAGGGAGCAGTACTTC
. | TRBJ1-4 | 13 | TRBV19 | once | CASSWLVDEKLFF | TGTGCCAGTAGTTGGCTCGTGGATGAAAAACTGTTTTTT
TRBD2 | TRBJ2-1 | 17 | TRBV5-1 | . | CASSPGLAGGRDNEQFF | TGCGCCAGCAGCCCGGGACTAGCGGGGGGGCGAGACAATGAGCAGTTCTTC
. | TRBJ1-1 | 16 | TRBV5-1 | few | CASSLAVGAGNTEAFF | TGCGCCAGCAGCTTGGCCGTAGGGGCCGGGAACACTGAAGCTTTCTTT
TRBD1 | TRBJ2-7 | 14 | TRBV5-6 | . | CASSFGTGRNEQYF | TGTGCCAGCAGCTTTGGGACAGGGCGGAACGAGCAGTACTTC
. | TRBJ1-2 | 14 | TRBV6-1 | . | CASSESLRGHGYTF | TGTGCCAGCAGTGAATCCCTCCGCGGTCATGGCTACACCTTC
TRBD1 | TRBJ2-7 | 12 | TRBV28 | once | CASIGGGSEQYF | TGTGCCAGCATAGGGGGCGGTTCCGAGCAGTACTTC
. | TRBJ2-1 | 16 | TRBV6-4 | . | CASSDISLDGSNEQFF | TGTGCCAGCAGTGACATTAGTTTGGACGGGAGCAATGAGCAGTTCTTC
. | TRBJ2-2 | 16 | TRBV12-2 | . | CASRLGLAGVGGELFF | TGTGCAAGTCGCTTGGGACTAGCGGGAGTTGGCGGGGAGCTGTTTTTT
. | TRBJ2-3 | 17 | TRBV7-3 | . | CASSLTPDKPSTDTQYF | TGTGCCAGCAGCCTAACCCCGGACAAACCTAGCACAGATACGCAGTATTTT
TRBD1 | TRBJ2-5 | 16 | TRBV27 | . | CASRRYPTGKRETQYF | TGTGCCAGCAGACGGTACCCGACAGGGAAACGAGAGACCCAGTACTTC
. | TRBJ2-7 | 17 | TRBV12-1 | . | CASSHHVGRVAFYEQYF | TGTGCCAGCAGCCACCACGTGGGCAGGGTGGCCTTCTACGAGCAGTACTTC
TRBD1 | TRBJ2-3 | 16 | TRBV5-1 | once | CASSAQQGSVTDTQYF | TGCGCCAGCAGCGCGCAACAGGGGTCCGTCACAGATACGCAGTATTTT
. | TRBJ1-5 | 15 | TRBV18 | . | CASSPYGQLNQPQHF | TGTGCCAGCTCACCATATGGGCAGCTCAATCAGCCCCAGCATTTT
. | TRBJ2-2 | 15 | TRBV18 | . | CASSLRTANTGELFF | TGTGCCAGCTCCCTCCGGACAGCGAACACCGGGGAGCTGTTTTTT
. | TRBJ1-2 | 17 | TRBV7-9 | . | CASSLRDQAVIGYGYTF | TGTGCCAGCAGCTTAAGAGACCAGGCTGTTATCGGCTATGGCTACACCTTC
TRBD1 | TRBJ1-1 | 13 | TRBV18 | . | CASATGVSTEAFF | TGTGCCAGCGCTACAGGGGTGAGCACTGAAGCTTTCTTT
. | TRBJ1-4 | 13 | TRBV10-3 | . | CAIGGGPNEKLFF | TGTGCCATCGGCGGGGGACCAAATGAAAAACTGTTTTTT
. | TRBJ1-1 | 13 | TRBV11-1 | . | CASSRDSNTEAFF | TGTGCCAGCAGCCGGGACTCCAACACTGAAGCTTTCTTT
TRBD1 | TRBJ2-7 | 13 | TRBV15 | . | CATSRGDSYEQYF | TGTGCCACCAGCAGAGGGGACAGCTACGAGCAGTACTTC
. | TRBJ2-1 | 15 | TRBV5-1 | . | CASSPDSPAYNEQFF | TGCGCCAGCAGCCCCGACAGCCCAGCCTACAATGAGCAGTTCTTC
. | TRBJ2-1 | 15 | TRBV9 | . | CASSGLSGYYNEQFF | TGTGCCAGCAGCGGGCTCAGCGGTTACTACAATGAGCAGTTCTTC
. | TRBJ2-3 | 15 | TRBV5-4 | . | CASSLDRVSTDTQYF | TGTGCCAGCAGCTTGGACAGGGTGTCGACAGATACGCAGTATTTT
TRBD1 | TRBJ1-2 | 15 | TRBV5-6 | . | CASSLDRGLDYGYTF | TGTGCCAGCAGCTTGGACAGGGGCCTGGACTATGGCTACACCTTC
TRBD1 | TRBJ2-7 | 14 | TRBV6-5 | . | CASSPRQGALEQYF | TGTGCCAGCAGTCCCCGACAGGGGGCTCTCGAGCAGTACTTC
TRBD1 | TRBJ2-1 | 16 | TRBV5-6 | . | CASSLVGTGYYNEQFF | TGTGCCAGCAGCTTGGTAGGGACAGGTTACTACAATGAGCAGTTCTTC
. | TRBJ1-4 | 17 | TRBV6-1 | . | CASSEVRGFATNEKLFF | TGTGCCAGCAGTGAAGTGAGAGGGTTTGCAACTAATGAAAAACTGTTTTTT
. | TRBJ1-4 | 16 | TRBV15 | . | CATSRDVSRVNEKLFF | TGTGCCACCAGCAGAGATGTTAGCAGGGTGAATGAAAAACTGTTTTTT
TRBD2 | TRBJ2-1 | 16 | TRBV10-3 | . | CATTKKGTSGSNEQFF | TGTGCCACAACCAAAAAAGGGACTAGCGGGAGTAATGAGCAGTTCTTC
TRBD2 | TRBJ2-3 | 16 | TRBV9 | . | CASSVVGGRALDTQYF | TGTGCCAGCAGCGTAGTTGGCGGGAGAGCCTTAGATACGCAGTATTTT
. | TRBJ1-2 | 13 | TRBV3-1/TRBV3-2 | . | CASSQDRNYGYTF | TGTGCCAGCAGCCAAGACAGGAACTATGGCTACACCTTC
TRBD1 | TRBJ2-7 | 13 | TRBV6-5 | . | CASRRTGAYEQYF | TGTGCCAGCAGGCGGACAGGGGCCTACGAGCAGTACTTC
. | TRBJ2-7 | 13 | TRBV2 | few | CASRRLVSYEQYF | TGTGCCAGCCGTAGACTAGTGAGCTACGAGCAGTACTTC
. | TRBJ2-3 | 15 | TRBV19 | . | CASSSGGPLADTQYF | TGTGCCAGTAGCTCAGGGGGGCCCCTTGCAGATACGCAGTATTTT